Here is one TCR beta chain with its context. CDR3 size: 13 residues. Per germline, CDR1 MDHEN and CDR2 SYDVKM. The J segment lost 4 bases and the V segment lost 3 bases, leaving 1 base of the junction unmatched. Stated treatment: preoperative locoregional IRX-2 cytokine immunotherapy. Patients received preoperative, locoregional IRX-2 cytokine immunotherapy in a phase Ib study. The data originate from a study of preoperative IRX-2 immunotherapy in early breast cancer. Measured with immunoSEQ multiplex PCR; TCRdb has only the in-frame clones, and not every one. Among around 34,000 clones listed, over 80% were seen once.

J is TRBJ1-1 and V is TRBV28; 8 nucleotides line up with TRBD1. The material sequenced was lymph node tissue, taken from a patient treated with IRX-2 immunotherapy. The receptor comes from a human donor with breast cancer. DNA of the CDR3: TGTGCCAGCAGTTTTCAGGGGGCCACTGAAGCTTTCTTT. Its protein is CASSFQGATEAFF.